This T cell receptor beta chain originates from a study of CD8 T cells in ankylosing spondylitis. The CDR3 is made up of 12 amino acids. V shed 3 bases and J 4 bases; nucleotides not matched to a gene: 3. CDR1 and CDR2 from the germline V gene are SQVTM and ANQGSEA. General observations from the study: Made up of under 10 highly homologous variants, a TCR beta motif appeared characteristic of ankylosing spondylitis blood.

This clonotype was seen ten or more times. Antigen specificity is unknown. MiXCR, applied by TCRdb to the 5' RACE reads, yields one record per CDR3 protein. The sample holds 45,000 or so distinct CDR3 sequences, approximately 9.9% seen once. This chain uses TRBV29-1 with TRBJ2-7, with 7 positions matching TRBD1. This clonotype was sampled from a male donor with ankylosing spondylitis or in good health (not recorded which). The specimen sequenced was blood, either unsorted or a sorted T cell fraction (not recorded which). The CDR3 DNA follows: TGCAGCGTTGAGAACAGGGGATACGAGCAGTACTTC. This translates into CSVENRGYEQYF.